The next 8 T cell receptor beta chains were all read from a single sample in a study of T cell responses to AZD1222 COVID-19 vaccine. Assay: immunoSEQ multiplex PCR; the TCRdb copy retains only in-frame clones and omits some. The repertoire holds fewer than 200,000 clones, with roughly 90% as singletons. The sequencing here drew on peripheral blood, taken 28 days after the second AZD1222 dose. The receptor set was obtained from an adult who received the AZD1222 COVID-19 vaccine.

CDR3 residues: CASSPRGISQHF. In DNA form, the CDR3 reads TGTGCCAGCTCACCACGTGGGATATCCCAGCATTTT. This chain uses TRBV18 with TRBJ1-5; D unclear. Trimming cost V 1 base and J 11 bases, with 9 bases left between them. This CDR3 contains 12 residues. The germline V gene has CDR1 KGHSH and CDR2 LQKENI.

The V and J genes are TRBV6-2 or TRBV6-3 and TRBJ1-2; D not resolved. Trimming took off 2 bases at V and 2 bases at J, with 3 bases between the two ends. Germline CDR1 reads MNHEY; CDR2 reads SVGEGT. The CDR3 is 12 residues long. This CDR3 is CASSYQNYGYTF. CDR3 nucleotides: TGTGCCAGCAGTTACCAGAACTATGGCTACACCTTC.

The chain couples TRBV14 to TRBJ2-1; no clear D gene. The V end was cut by 2 bases, the J end by 9 bases, with 14 bases between. The CDR3 covers 14 residues. Germline CDR1 is SGHDN and CDR2 is FVKESK. CDR3 loop: CASSQQSSIGEQFF. CDR3 DNA sequence: TGTGCCAGCAGCCAACAGTCTAGTATTGGTGAGCAGTTCTTC. Supplemented by reference TRBV14 and TRBJ2-1, the full variable domain reads EAGVTQFPSHSVIEKGQTVTLRCDPISGHDNLYWYRRVMGKEIKFLLHFVKESKQDESGMPNNRFLAERTGGTYSTLKVQPAELEDSGVYFCASSQQSSIGEQFFGPGTRLTVL.

This clone was seen once. The V and J genes are TRBV19 and TRBJ2-7; 12 bases line up with TRBD2. J was trimmed by 7 bases and V by 5 bases; bases with no gene match: 3. Germline assignment: CDR1 LNHDA and CDR2 SQIVND (reference sequence). The length of the CDR3 is 13 residues. The CDR3 bases are TGTGCCAGTAGTGTAGGGACTAGCGGGGAGCAGTACTTC. This gives the protein CASSVGTSGEQYF.

The gene calls are TRBV6-6 and TRBJ1-1; D remains unclear. V lost 2 bases and J 3 bases, leaving 10 bases between the germline ends. The CDR3 spans 14 residues. CDR1 is MNHNY, CDR2 SVGAGI, per germline (reference sequence). CDR3 region: CASSYGQEDTEAFF. CDR3 nucleotides: TGTGCCAGCAGTTACGGTCAGGAGGACACTGAAGCTTTCTTT.

A single count supports this clone. The genes are TRBV3-1 (or the pseudogene TRBV3-2) and TRBJ2-7; D ambiguous. The CDR3 spans 14 residues. CDR1 and CDR2 from the germline V gene are LGHDT and YNNKEL (reference sequence). Trimming pared 4 bases from V and 0 bases from J, leaving 10 bases between. The CDR3 nucleotides read TGTGCCAGCAGCCCACAGAGGAGCTCCTACGAGCAGTACTTC. It yields the protein CASSPQRSSYEQYF.

The chain combines TRBV19 with TRBJ1-1, with D uncertain. Germline CDR1 and CDR2: LNHDA and SQIVND (reference sequence). The CDR3 contains 15 residues. The germline V and J ends were trimmed by 7 bases and 1 base, with 16 bases remaining between them. The CDR3 spells CASTPGGGWNTEAFF. The CDR3 bases are TGTGCCAGTACCCCAGGTGGAGGGTGGAACACTGAAGCTTTCTTT. Full variable domain (missing parts from reference TRBV19 and TRBJ1-1): DGGITQSPKYLFRKEGQNVTLSCEQNLNHDAMYWYRQDPGQGLRLIYYSQIVNDFQKGDIAEGYSVSREKKESFPLTVTSAQKNPTAFYLCASTPGGGWNTEAFFGQGTRLTVV.

There are a few counts of this clone. J is TRBJ2-7 and V is TRBV27, with a weak D call TRBD2 (5 bases). The CDR3 contains 14 residues. Looked up from germline, CDR1 is MNHEY and CDR2 is SMNVEV (reference sequence). V was trimmed by 6 bases and J by 5 bases, leaving 17 bases between them. The CDR3 loop is CASRRDIGPNEQYF. In DNA form, the CDR3 reads TGTGCCAGCAGGAGGGATATCGGCCCCAACGAGCAGTACTTC.